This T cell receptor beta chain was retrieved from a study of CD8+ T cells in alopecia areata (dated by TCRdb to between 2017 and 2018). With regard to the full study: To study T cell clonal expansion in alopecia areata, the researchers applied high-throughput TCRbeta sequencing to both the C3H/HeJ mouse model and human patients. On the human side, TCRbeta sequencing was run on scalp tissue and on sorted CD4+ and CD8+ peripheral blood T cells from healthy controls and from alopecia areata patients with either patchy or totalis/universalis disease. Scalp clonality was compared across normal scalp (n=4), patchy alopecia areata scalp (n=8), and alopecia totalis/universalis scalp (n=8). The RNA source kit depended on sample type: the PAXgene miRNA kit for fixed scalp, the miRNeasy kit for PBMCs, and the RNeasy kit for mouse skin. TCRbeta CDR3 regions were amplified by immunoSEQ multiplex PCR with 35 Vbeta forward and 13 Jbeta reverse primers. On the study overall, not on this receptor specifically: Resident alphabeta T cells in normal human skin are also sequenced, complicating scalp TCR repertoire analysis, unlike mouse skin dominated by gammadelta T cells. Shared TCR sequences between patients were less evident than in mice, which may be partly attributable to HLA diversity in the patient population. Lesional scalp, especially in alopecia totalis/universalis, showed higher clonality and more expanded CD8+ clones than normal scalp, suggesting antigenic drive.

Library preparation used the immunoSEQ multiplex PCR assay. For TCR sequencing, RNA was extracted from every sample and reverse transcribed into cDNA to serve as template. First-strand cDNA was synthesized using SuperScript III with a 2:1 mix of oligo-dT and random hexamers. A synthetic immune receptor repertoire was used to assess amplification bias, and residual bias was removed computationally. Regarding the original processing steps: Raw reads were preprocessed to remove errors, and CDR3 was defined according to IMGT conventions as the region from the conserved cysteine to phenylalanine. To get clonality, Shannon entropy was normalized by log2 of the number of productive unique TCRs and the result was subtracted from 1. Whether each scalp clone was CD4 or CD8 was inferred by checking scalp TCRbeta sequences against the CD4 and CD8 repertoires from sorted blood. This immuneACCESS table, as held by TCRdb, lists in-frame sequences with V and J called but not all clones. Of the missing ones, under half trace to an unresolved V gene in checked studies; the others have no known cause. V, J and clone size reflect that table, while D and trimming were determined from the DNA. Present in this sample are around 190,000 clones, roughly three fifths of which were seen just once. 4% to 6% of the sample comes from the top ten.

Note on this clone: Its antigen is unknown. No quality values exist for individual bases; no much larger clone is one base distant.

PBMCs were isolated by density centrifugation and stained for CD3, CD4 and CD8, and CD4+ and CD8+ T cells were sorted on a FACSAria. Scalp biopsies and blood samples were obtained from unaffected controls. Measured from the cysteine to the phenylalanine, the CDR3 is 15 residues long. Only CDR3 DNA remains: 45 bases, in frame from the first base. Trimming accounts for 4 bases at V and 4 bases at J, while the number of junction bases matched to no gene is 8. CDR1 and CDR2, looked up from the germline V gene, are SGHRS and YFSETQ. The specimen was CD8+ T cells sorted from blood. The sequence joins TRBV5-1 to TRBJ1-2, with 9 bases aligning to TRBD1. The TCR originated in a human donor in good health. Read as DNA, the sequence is TGCGCCAGCAGCGAGACAGGGGGAATTGGCTATGGCTACACCTTC. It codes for CASSETGGIGYGYTF.